This T cell receptor (beta chain) was captured by sequencing in a study of blood T cell repertoires in COVID-19 (dated by TCRdb to 2018 to 2021). The study in broad terms: Samples from collaborators originated in the United States, Italy and Spain and spanned both the acute and convalescent phases of COVID-19. The prospective study material was composed of cDNA or gDNA derived from T cells, B-cell-depleted T cells, or PBMCs. Subjects who had been exposed to COVID-19, were actively infected with it, or had recovered from it provided the deeply sampled blood TCRbeta repertoires that made up the dataset. A freely available public database, intended as a resource for researchers studying the immune response to SARS-CoV-2, is where the repertoires were released. Samples were obtained from the ongoing ImmuneRACE study (first 160 participants) and from some 1,300 subjects provided by 6 global collaborators. The sample metadata nearly always contained a de-identified subject ID, COVID-19 status, age in years and sex. HLA class I and class II types, where available, came from metadata supplied by the sample provider rather than from assay-based typing.

General findings and caveats noted by the study authors: How much clinical and demographic metadata was included differed by source and by participant, and the metadata was provided uncurated.

TCRbeta CDR3 regions were amplified from genomic DNA using the immunoSEQ Assay, a bias-controlled multiplex PCR. The study's own analysis went as follows. Nucleated cell counts per sample were estimated from amplification of reference gene primers within the assay. To quantify the absolute abundance of each unique TCRbeta CDR3 rearrangement, sequence reads were collapsed and filtered. For each sample, productive Simpson clonality was calculated as the square root of Simpson's diversity index over productive rearrangements. TCRdb re-hosts the immuneACCESS table, in-frame sequences only. Its copies lack some clones; in the studies checked, an unresolved V gene accounts for under half of them, and the cause for the rest is not known. V, J and clone size are those of that table, while D and trimming were read from the DNA. This sample lists 150,000 to 200,000 clones; roughly 90% were detected once. About 4.6% of the sample goes to the ten largest clones.

This clone was detected a few times. It has no known antigen specificity. The sample holds no much larger clone one base away, and base qualities are not on file. The trim is 5 bases for V and 3 bases for J, with a gap of 13 bases between the germline ends. CDR1 and CDR2 are drawn from the germline V gene (reference sequence): SEHNR, FQNEAQ. The CDR3 starts with the cysteine, ends with the phenylalanine, and has 14 residues. Only the CDR3 DNA stays, 42 bases, in frame from base 1. In Seattle, one collaborating source enrolled patients while the infection was active and tracked those patients longitudinally over the course of disease. Each collaborating institution followed its own protocols to collect whole blood in K2EDTA tubes. For TCRbeta analysis, collaborators shipped samples in one of three forms: frozen whole blood, isolated PBMCs, or DNA extracted from either of those sample types.

The chain is encoded by TRBV7-9 joined to TRBJ1-2; TRBD1 is possibly the D segment (6 matching bases). Material: peripheral blood. This receptor was identified in a man in his thirties or forties with COVID-19, enrolled during active disease. DNA sequence: TGTGCCAGCAGCGCCCTGACAGGCCACTATGGCTACACCTTC. The encoded protein is CASSALTGHYGYTF.